The sequence of this T cell receptor beta chain was determined in a study of blood T cells in healthy people across ages. Study observations and caveats: It was not known whether donors were CMV positive (a possible confounder of expanded clonotype changes). PBMCs that were unsorted prevented a conclusive naive versus antigen-experienced comparison.

About this clonotype: Its antigen is not identified.

The germline V gene encodes CDR1 MNHNS and CDR2 SASEGT. The V and J ends lost 2 bases and 7 bases respectively, with 11 bases between them. The CDR3 sequence is 13 residues long. The study drew donors from healthy Caucasian individuals in Russia aged roughly 6 to 100. Isolation yielded PBMCs, at least 7 million per sample, in every case. The use of a sample-barcoded 5' primer and a J-beta primer mix characterized a second PCR of roughly 6 to 12 cycles. TCRdb re-derived calls from the 5' RACE reads in MiXCR, one entry per CDR3 protein. The table lists 1.4 million to 1.5 million distinct CDR3 sequences, about 40% of them singletons.

The TCR was taken from a young woman in good health. The sequenced sample consisted of blood. The chain has TRBV6-1 and TRBJ1-1; D may be TRBD1 (5 bases). This CDR3 is CASSEILRGEAFF. The CDR3 DNA reads TGTGCCAGCAGTGAAATTTTAAGGGGTGAAGCTTTCTTT.